One and the same sample provided the 30 T cell receptor beta chains below, sequenced in a study of cytomegalovirus exposure and HLA in healthy donors. 13 Jbeta primers and 60 Vbeta primers were used for the PCR. Here immunoSEQ multiplex PCR was the method, and the copy in TCRdb shows in-frame clones only, minus some. The sample consists of 100,000 to 150,000 clones, under 85% of them appearing once. Input material: PBMCs. Receptor source: a woman in her forties in good health and CMV-seropositive.

This sequence joins TRBV19 and TRBJ1-5; TRBD1 agrees at 8 bases. Germline CDR1 reads LNHDA; CDR2 reads SQIVND (reference sequence). With V trimmed by 5 bases and J by 6 bases, 9 bases remained unmatched. This CDR3 is 15 amino acids long. The CDR3 DNA reads as TGTGCCAGTAGTCGCGGGCAGGGGGCTCGTCAGCCCCAGCATTTT. It translates to CASSRGQGARQPQHF.

This clone came up once. The chain recombines TRBV19 with TRBJ2-2, with D unresolved. This CDR3 is built from 20 residues. In germline, CDR1 is LNHDA, CDR2 SQIVND (reference sequence). V was clipped by 1 base and J by 4 bases, with 25 bases between them. The chain's CDR3 is CASSIVEGSTNYLGTGELFF. The CDR3 coding sequence is TGTGCCAGTAGTATAGTGGAAGGTAGCACGAATTATCTGGGCACCGGGGAGCTGTTTTTT. The full variable domain, completed using reference TRBV19 and TRBJ2-2, is DGGITQSPKYLFRKEGQNVTLSCEQNLNHDAMYWYRQDPGQGLRLIYYSQIVNDFQKGDIAEGYSVSREKKESFPLTVTSAQKNPTAFYLCASSIVEGSTNYLGTGELFFGEGSRLTVL.

The V gene is TRBV7-9, the J gene TRBJ2-3; D perhaps matches TRBD2 (6 bases). CDR1 SEHNR and CDR2 FQNEAQ come from the germline V gene (reference sequence). The CDR3 has 16 residues. Between the trimmed V and J ends, which lost 1 base and 1 base, there was a span of 12 bases. CDR3 in amino acids: CASSLERLGGTDTQYF. Here the CDR3 DNA reads TGTGCCAGCAGCTTAGAAAGACTAGGGGGCACAGATACGCAGTATTTT. The whole variable domain, remainder taken from reference TRBV7-9 and TRBJ2-3, is DTGVSQNPRHKITKRGQNVTFRCDPISEHNRLYWYRQTLGQGPEFLTYFQNEAQLEKSRLLSDRFSAERPKGSFSTLEIQRTEQGDSAMYLCASSLERLGGTDTQYFGPGTRLTVL.

This clone was seen only a few times. The J gene is TRBJ1-3, the V gene TRBV19, with D maybe TRBD1 (5 bases). The V and J ends lost 8 bases and 0 bases respectively, with 17 bases between them. Germline CDR1 and CDR2: LNHDA and SQIVND (reference sequence). The CDR3 has 16 amino acids. As DNA, the CDR3 is TGTGCCAGTGCGGGACCATCCGACATCTCTGGAAACACCATATATTTT. It encodes CASAGPSDISGNTIYF.

V gene TRBV5-8 combines with J gene TRBJ2-7; 7 bases line up with TRBD1. The junction had 9 bases not matched to a gene; V was cut back by 5 bases and J by 4 bases. Per germline, CDR1 SGHTS and CDR2 YDEGEE. CDR3 length: 14 amino acids. As DNA, the CDR3 is TGTGCCAGCAGACCCGGGACAGATTATTACGAGCAGTACTTC. Translating it yields CASRPGTDYYEQYF.

The chain joins TRBV5-1 to TRBJ2-3; tentatively, D is TRBD2 (6 bases). V lost 3 bases and J lost 0, with 11 bases in between. This CDR3 comprises 15 residues. CDR1 SGHRS and CDR2 YFSETQ come from the germline V gene. CDR3 nucleotides: TGCGCCAGCAGCTCGGGACTTGTAAGCACAGATACGCAGTATTTT. This sequence encodes CASSSGLVSTDTQYF. The full variable domain, rest sourced from reference TRBV5-1 and TRBJ2-3, is KAGVTQTPRYLIKTRGQQVTLSCSPISGHRSVSWYQQTPGQGLQFLFEYFSETQRNKGNFPGRFSGRQFSNSRSEMNVSTLELGDSALYLCASSSGLVSTDTQYFGPGTRLTVL.

The genes are TRBV5-1 and TRBJ2-5; 8 bases align to TRBD2. CDR1 and CDR2 (germline): SGHRS, YFSETQ. CDR3 length equals 14 residues. The junction had 5 bases not matched to a gene; V was cut back by 6 bases and J by 1 base. CDR3 in amino acids: CASNSGGGQETQYF. CDR3 bases: TGCGCCAGCAATTCCGGGGGGGGCCAAGAGACCCAGTACTTC.

Here the CDR3 DNA reads TGTGCCAGCAGCTTAGACTGGAACACTGAAGCTTTCTTT. Its translation is CASSLDWNTEAFF. V usage is TRBV11-2 and J usage is TRBJ1-1; no definite D call. The V gene's germline CDR1 is SGHAT and CDR2 FQNNGV. This CDR3 spans 13 amino acids. V was clipped by 0 bases and J by 1 base, with 3 bases between them.

The V gene is TRBV19, the J gene TRBJ2-1, with 9 bases matching TRBD1. V dropped 3 bases and J dropped 6; count of bases not matched to a gene: 6. The CDR3 has 15 residues. CDR1 is LNHDA and CDR2 is SQIVND in the germline V gene (reference sequence). CDR3 in DNA: TGTGCCAGTAGTATGCTCCCGGGACAGGGCAATGAGCAGTTCTTC. This codes for CASSMLPGQGNEQFF.

This clone was seen more than once but under ten times. The V call is TRBV28, the J call TRBJ2-7, with a weak D call TRBD1 (6 bases). The CDR3 is made up of 15 amino acids. Germline V gives CDR1 MDHEN, CDR2 SYDVKM. V dropped 5 bases and J dropped 2 bases, with 16 bases sitting between them. The CDR3, as DNA: TGTGCCAGCAGTGATGGGGGCAGGGTACCCTACGAGCAGTACTTC. This codes for CASSDGGRVPYEQYF.

The CDR3 here is CASSPRPQREEEQYF. In nucleotides, the CDR3 is TGTGCCAGCAGTCCAAGACCCCAACGGGAGGAGGAGCAGTACTTC. The rearrangement links TRBV28 to TRBJ2-5; 7 bases agree with TRBD2. The V gene end was trimmed by 5 bases and the J gene end by 11 bases; junction bases not matched to a gene: 17. CDR3 length: 15 amino acids. Germline assignment: CDR1 MDHEN and CDR2 SYDVKM.

The rearrangement links TRBV30 to TRBJ2-2; D not resolved. The germline V gene has CDR1 GTSNPN and CDR2 SVGIG (reference sequence). The CDR3 covers 14 residues. V was pared by 1 base and J by 1 base, with 7 bases between. CDR3 in amino acids: CAWSAQVNTGELFF. The CDR3 DNA is TGTGCCTGGAGTGCCCAGGTGAACACCGGGGAGCTGTTTTTT.

The chain uses TRBV25-1 and TRBJ1-2; the D gene is possibly TRBD1 (6 bases). Per germline, CDR1 MGHDK and CDR2 SYGVNS. This CDR3 comprises 16 residues. Trimming removed 3 bases at V and 3 bases at J, with 17 bases between. For the CDR3, the DNA is TGTGCCAGCAGTGAGGAGACAGGCTCCCCCCACTATGGCTACACCTTC. Its translation is CASSEETGSPHYGYTF.

This clone was seen just once. The genes are TRBV30 and TRBJ2-7, with TRBD2 matching over 14 bases. The germline gives CDR1 GTSNPN, CDR2 SVGIG (reference sequence). The CDR3 extends over 18 amino acids. With 1 base clipped from V and 4 bases from J, the junction kept 12 bases outside the gene matches. The CDR3 DNA reads TGTGCCTGGAGTGGGGGCCTCGGGACTAGCGGGAGTATGTACGAGCAGTACTTC. It translates to CAWSGGLGTSGSMYEQYF.

A note on this clone: Mismatch with germline at one junction end may stem from a read error. The chain couples TRBV7-8 to TRBJ2-5; TRBD2 agrees at 8 bases. The CDR3 spans 16 residues. Germline CDR1 reads SGHVS; CDR2 reads FQNEAQ. The CDR3: CASRLAGPMAEETQYF. CDR3 in DNA: TGTGCCAGCAGATTAGCGGGGCCAATGGCTGAAGAGACCCAGTACTTC. The full variable domain, rest sourced from reference TRBV7-8 and TRBJ2-5, is GAGVSQSPRYKVAKRGQDVALRCDPISGHVSLFWYQQALGQGPEFLTYFQNEAQLDKSGLPSDRFFAERPEGSVSTLKIQRTQQEDSAVYLCASRLAGPMAEETQYFGPGTRLLVL.

This clone was counted between two and nine times. The genes are TRBV6-6 and TRBJ2-2; maybe TRBD1 (6 bases). The CDR3 runs 14 residues. Germline V gene sequence: CDR1 MNHNY, CDR2 SVGAGI (reference sequence). The V gene lost 5 bases and the J gene lost 7 bases, with 14 bases spanning the gap. CDR3 in DNA: TGTGCCAGCAGTCAGCAGGGGAATAACGGGGAGCTGTTTTTT. It translates to CASSQQGNNGELFF.

The V and J genes are TRBV4-1 and TRBJ2-7, with D perhaps matching TRBD1 (6 bases). The germline V gene encodes CDR1 MGHRA and CDR2 YSYEKL. CDR3 length: 14 residues. V shed 1 base and J shed 1 base, with 8 bases lying between them. The CDR3 nucleotides are TGCGCCAGCAGCCAAGGAGACAGGTCCTACGAGCAGTACTTC. The encoded protein is CASSQGDRSYEQYF.

The chain links TRBV5-5 to TRBJ1-1, with TRBD1 matching over 8 bases. The CDR3 is 15 amino acids. V trimming: 4 bases; J trimming: 2 bases; junction bases outside the gene matches: 7. CDR1 SGHKS and CDR2 YYEKEE come from the germline V gene (reference sequence). CDR3 sequence: CASSLRGLENTEAFF. The DNA of the CDR3 is TGTGCCAGCAGCCTCAGGGGGCTGGAAAACACTGAAGCTTTCTTT.

The V call is TRBV28, the J call TRBJ1-1; D is perhaps TRBD1 (6 bases). Germline V gene data show CDR1 as MDHEN and CDR2 as SYDVKM. The CDR3 length is 15 residues. Deletions cut 3 bases from V and 0 bases from J, with 11 bases between. The CDR3 nucleotides read TGTGCCAGCAGTTTGGGGGGGGCATTGAACACTGAAGCTTTCTTT. It encodes CASSLGGALNTEAFF.

The CDR3 spells CASSQGLAGAGELFF. DNA for the CDR3: TGCGCCAGCAGCCAGGGACTAGCGGGAGCCGGGGAGCTGTTTTTT. The V gene is TRBV4-1, the J gene TRBJ2-2; 14 bases align to TRBD2. V lost 3 bases to trimming and J lost 6 bases; unmatched junction nucleotides: 0. From germline, CDR1 is MGHRA and CDR2 YSYEKL. CDR3 size: 15 residues.

On this clone: One junction end disagrees with the germline gene, perhaps due to a read error. The chain combines TRBV29-1 with TRBJ1-3; 7 bases are shared with TRBD1. Germline V lookup: CDR1 SQVTM, CDR2 ANQGSEA. The CDR3 is 12 amino acids. CDR3 coding DNA: TGCAGCGTTGACGCAGGGGGAAACACCTTATATTTT. It is translated as CSVDAGGNTLYF. Variable domain in full (rest from reference TRBV29-1 and TRBJ1-3): SAVISQKPSRDICQRGTSLTIQCQVDSQVTMMFWYRQQPGQSLTLIATANQGSEATYESGFVIDKFPISRPNLTFSTLTVSNMSPEDSSIYLCSVDAGGNTLYFGEGSWLTVV.

This clone was seen a few times. The CDR3: CASTRHRGTDTQYF. CDR3 in DNA: TGTGCCAGTACCCGCCACAGGGGAACAGATACGCAGTATTTT. The gene calls are TRBV19 and TRBJ2-3; 7 nucleotides match TRBD1. The V gene end was trimmed by 7 bases and the J gene end by 3 bases; junction bases not matched to a gene: 7. CDR1 is LNHDA, CDR2 SQIVND, per germline (reference sequence). CDR3 length: 14 residues.

This clone was picked up one time. This chain links TRBV27 with TRBJ2-1, with D tentatively TRBD1 (5 bases). Germline CDR1 reads MNHEY; CDR2 reads SMNVEV (reference sequence). The CDR3 runs to 16 residues. V lost 1 base and J 0 bases, leaving 10 bases between the germline ends. The chain's CDR3 is CASSLYQGLSYNEQFF. CDR3 bases: TGTGCCAGCAGTTTATACCAGGGCCTCTCCTACAATGAGCAGTTCTTC.

The J gene is TRBJ2-1, the V gene TRBV7-2, with TRBD2 identical over 14 bases. This CDR3 region has 18 residues. Germline CDR1 reads SGHTA; CDR2 reads FQGNSA. J gave up 3 bases and V 1 base, and 5 bases lay outside the gene matches. CDR3 nucleotides: TGTGCCAGCAGCTTAGGGGGGACTAGCGGGAGATTCTACAATGAGCAGTTCTTC. Translated: CASSLGGTSGRFYNEQFF.

V gene TRBV28 combines with J gene TRBJ1-1; D may be TRBD1 (6 bases). Between the trimmed V and J ends, which lost 6 bases and 6 bases, there was a span of 17 bases. Germline V gene data show CDR1 as MDHEN and CDR2 as SYDVKM. This CDR3 contains 14 residues. The CDR3 nucleotides are TGTGCCAGCAGCCTAACCAACAGGGTCTCTGAAGCTTTCTTT. Its protein is CASSLTNRVSEAFF.

This rearrangement joins TRBV2 to TRBJ2-3; the D gene is possibly TRBD1 (5 bases). The V and J ends lost 2 bases and 7 bases respectively, with 13 bases between them. The germline V gene has CDR1 SNHLY and CDR2 FYNNEI. This CDR3 comprises 14 residues. The CDR3 sequence is CASSEPGRANTQYF. CDR3 sequence (DNA): TGTGCCAGCAGTGAACCGGGCAGGGCAAATACGCAGTATTTT.

The sample holds a few counts of this clone. The V call is TRBV11-2, the J call TRBJ2-1; D is perhaps TRBD1 (5 bases). V was clipped by 2 bases and J by 10 bases, with 15 bases between them. Germline lookup yields CDR1 SGHAT and CDR2 FQNNGV. The length of the CDR3 is 14 residues. Here the CDR3 DNA reads TGTGCCAGCAGCTTAAATGCAGGGTCGAGGGAGCAGTTCTTC. As protein: CASSLNAGSREQFF. Looking up the rest from reference TRBV11-2 and TRBJ2-1 gives the full variable domain: EAGVAQSPRYKIIEKRQSVAFWCNPISGHATLYWYQQILGQGPKLLIQFQNNGVVDDSQLPKDRFSAERLKGVDSTLKIQPAKLEDSAVYLCASSLNAGSREQFFGPGTRLTVL.

The CDR3 region has the DNA TGTGCCTGGAGTTTTAGGGGGCCCAGCTCCTACGAGCAGTACTTC. The encoded protein is CAWSFRGPSSYEQYF. This chain links TRBV30 with TRBJ2-7; 7 bases align to TRBD1. This CDR3 is 15 amino acids long. Trimming cost V 2 bases and J 0 bases; bases outside gene matches: 7. Germline assignment: CDR1 GTSNPN and CDR2 SVGIG (reference sequence).

This chain links TRBV28 with TRBJ2-7; the match to TRBD2 covers 7 bases. Germline CDR1 is MDHEN and CDR2 is SYDVKM. The CDR3 runs to 14 residues. With 5 bases clipped from V and 7 bases from J, the junction kept 11 bases outside the gene matches. The CDR3 here is CASSVSGTAGEQYF. CDR3 nucleotide sequence: TGTGCCAGCAGTGTCAGCGGGACCGCGGGGGAGCAGTACTTC.

The rearrangement links TRBV7-9 to TRBJ1-4; D possibly corresponds to TRBD1 (5 bases). Germline V gene sequence: CDR1 SEHNR, CDR2 FQNEAQ (reference sequence). The CDR3 contains 16 residues. V was trimmed by 4 bases and J by 3 bases, leaving 15 bases between them. The CDR3 region is CASSSIWTQPNEKLFF. Written as DNA, the CDR3 is TGTGCCAGCAGCTCCATCTGGACACAGCCTAATGAAAAACTGTTTTTT.